The subject of this entry is one T cell receptor beta chain. The antigen is not known. This sample is drawn from a study of T-cell reconstitution after alpha-beta-depleted transplantation in children. Whole-study findings and limits: About two months after transplant, alpha-beta T cells reportedly came from several hundred expanded graft clones. At the one-year point after transplant, T-cell counts and TCRbeta diversity were found to come mostly from T cells that had been newly produced.

Unique molecular identifiers tagged the TCRbeta library. TCRdb fed the PCR reads into MiXCR, producing one record per CDR3 protein. The sample lists about 460,000 distinct CDR3 sequences, approximately 10% occurring once. The CDR3 totals 16 residues. Trimming removed 4 bases from V and 0 bases from J; junction bases left unmatched: 6. CDR1 and CDR2 (germline): MNHNS, SASEGT. J is TRBJ2-7 and V is TRBV6-1, with 10 bases lining up with TRBD1. The TCR originated in a child aged 2 to 10 with inherited bone marrow failure, due to receive a stem cell transplant. The material sequenced was PBMCs, taken before TCRalphabeta/CD19-depleted stem cell transplant. CDR3 sequence reads: CASSGPRQGASYEQYF. In DNA, the CDR3 is TGTGCCAGCAGTGGACCGCGACAGGGGGCCTCCTACGAGCAGTACTTC.